Here is one T cell receptor (beta chain) with its context. Preparation of the TCRbeta library involved a method that used unique molecular identifiers. TCRdb ran MiXCR on the PCR reads and lists one entry per CDR3 protein. The sample lists approximately 400,000 distinct CDR3 sequences, approximately 11% occurring once. This entry comes from a study of T-cell reconstitution after alpha-beta-depleted transplantation in children. Per germline, CDR1 SGHDT and CDR2 YYEEEE. The CDR3 has 15 amino acids. V lost 7 bases and J lost 3, with 16 bases in between. This TCR came from a human donor who donated a stem cell graft to a child with acute myeloid leukemia. The source material was PBMCs from the stem cell graft donor, sampled from the stem cell graft. The chain joins TRBV5-6 to TRBJ2-2; D unresolved. As DNA, the CDR3 is TGTGCCAGCCGCCTCCGGCTAGGGTACACCGGGGAGCTGTTTTTT. It encodes CASRLRLGYTGELFF.